These 4 T cell receptor beta chains were sequenced from one sample in a study of T cell responses to AZD1222 COVID-19 vaccine. Here immunoSEQ multiplex PCR was the method, and the copy in TCRdb shows in-frame clones only, minus some. The profile shows roughly 200,000 clones, 85% to 95% of them singletons. The sample was peripheral blood, taken on day 0 of MenACWY control vaccination. The receptors here all came from an adult in good health.

The rearrangement joins TRBV2 to TRBJ1-2, with D unresolved. The CDR3 sequence is 11 residues long. V lost 7 bases, J lost 4 bases, and 7 bases lay in between. Per the germline V gene, CDR1 is SNHLY and CDR2 is FYNNEI. CDR3 sequence: CASTLSYGYTF. Written as DNA, the CDR3 is TGTGCCAGCACCCTATCCTATGGCTACACCTTC.

The CDR3 DNA sequence: TGTGCCAGCAGCCCATGGGACACCTATAATTCACCCCTCCACTTT. Residues: CASSPWDTYNSPLHF. V usage is TRBV11-2 and J usage is TRBJ1-6, with a possible D match to TRBD1 (6 bases). V dropped 5 bases and J dropped 2 bases, with 10 bases sitting between them. The CDR3 consists of 15 residues. Looked up from germline, CDR1 is SGHAT and CDR2 is FQNNGV.

This chain uses TRBV6-2 or TRBV6-3 with TRBJ1-1, with 7 bases aligning to TRBD1. The CDR3 has 15 residues. Germline V lookup: CDR1 MNHEY, CDR2 SVGEGT. Losses at the gene ends were 5 bases for V and 4 bases for J; bases not matched to a gene: 10. The CDR3: CASSTNRGFGTEAFF. For the CDR3, the DNA is TGTGCCAGCAGTACGAACAGGGGCTTCGGCACTGAAGCTTTCTTT.

The chain is built from TRBV6-2 or TRBV6-3 and TRBJ2-7, with no clear D. CDR3 length: 18 residues. The V end lost 2 bases, the J end lost 3 bases, and 23 bases lay between the germline ends. Germline CDR1 reads MNHEY; CDR2 reads SVGEGT. The DNA of the CDR3 is TGTGCCAGCAGTTACCCGCTAATTGGGCAAGGGTCCCTCTACGAGCAGTACTTC. It specifies CASSYPLIGQGSLYEQYF.